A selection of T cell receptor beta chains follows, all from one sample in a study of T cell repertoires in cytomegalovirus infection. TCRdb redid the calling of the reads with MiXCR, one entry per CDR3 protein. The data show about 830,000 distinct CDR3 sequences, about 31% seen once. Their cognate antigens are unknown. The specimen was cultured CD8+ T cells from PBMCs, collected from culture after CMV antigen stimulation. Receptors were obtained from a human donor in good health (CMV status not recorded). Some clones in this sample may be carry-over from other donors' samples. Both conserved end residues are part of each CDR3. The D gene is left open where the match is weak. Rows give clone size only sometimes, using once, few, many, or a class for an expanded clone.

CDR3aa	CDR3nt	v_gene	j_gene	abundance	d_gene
CSVEDAGTDFFGAFF	TGCAGCGTTGAAGATGCTGGCACAGACTTCTTCGGAGCTTTCTTT	TRBV29-1	TRBJ1-1	-	-
CSAREGQGNPFVAGNTIYF	TGCAGTGCTAGAGAAGGACAGGGGAATCCGTTCGTGGCTGGAAACACCATATATTTT	TRBV20-1	TRBJ1-3	many	TRBD1
CASSYSIPASNQPQHF	TGTGCCAGCAGTTACTCGATCCCGGCTAGCAATCAGCCCCAGCATTTT	TRBV6-5	TRBJ1-5	few	-
CASSPWTSGGPDEQFF	TGTGCCAGCAGCCCCTGGACTAGCGGGGGGCCCGATGAGCAGTTCTTC	TRBV11-2	TRBJ2-1	few	TRBD2
CASSHLDINYGYTF	TGTGCCAGCAGTCACCTAGACATCAACTATGGCTACACCTTC	TRBV12-3/TRBV12-4	TRBJ1-2	few	-
CASIFTGANVLTF	TGTGCCAGCATCTTCACTGGGGCCAACGTCCTGACTTTC	TRBV12-3/TRBV12-4	TRBJ2-6	-	-
CASSETVGNEKLFF	TGCGCCAGCAGCGAGACAGTGGGAAATGAAAAACTGTTTTTT	TRBV5-1	TRBJ1-4	once	-
CSARAQDTQYF	TGCAGTGCTAGAGCCCAGGACACGCAGTATTTT	TRBV20-1	TRBJ2-3	-	-
CASSLEGTVYTGELFF	TGTGCCAGCAGCTTAGAAGGGACAGTATATACCGGGGAGCTGTTTTTT	TRBV7-6	TRBJ2-2	once	TRBD1
CASSELLGGSEQYF	TGTGCCAGCAGTGAATTGTTGGGGGGCAGCGAGCAGTACTTC	TRBV2	TRBJ2-7	many	-
CAPGGGTDTQYF	TGTGCCCCGGGGGGGGGCACAGATACGCAGTATTTT	TRBV11-1	TRBJ2-3	-	TRBD2
CASNSGQGASETQYF	TGTGCCAGCAACTCAGGACAGGGGGCGTCAGAGACCCAGTACTTC	TRBV7-9	TRBJ2-5	-	TRBD1
CASSPGQGSYNSPLHF	TGTGCCAGCAGTCCAGGCCAAGGCTCCTATAATTCACCCCTCCACTTT	TRBV28	TRBJ1-6	-	-
CASAGSGYTF	TGTGCCAGCGCAGGTTCTGGCTACACCTTC	TRBV9	TRBJ1-2	few	-
CASSPSKPGELFF	TGTGCCAGCAGTCCCTCCAAACCCGGGGAGCTGTTTTTT	TRBV6-6	TRBJ2-2	-	-
CASEGGGRIGELFF	TGTGCCAGCGAAGGGGGGGGGCGTATCGGGGAGCTGTTTTTT	TRBV6-1	TRBJ2-2	-	-
CASSIAGANNQPQHF	TGTGCCAGTAGTATAGCAGGGGCCAACAATCAGCCCCAGCATTTT	TRBV19	TRBJ1-5	-	-
CASRSAGGHNEQFF	TGTGCCAGCAGGTCAGCGGGGGGGCACAATGAGCAGTTCTTC	TRBV5-5	TRBJ2-1	-	TRBD2
CASSFWDSQETQYF	TGTGCCAGCAGCTTTTGGGACAGCCAAGAGACCCAGTACTTC	TRBV7-9	TRBJ2-5	-	TRBD1
CASSLLGRQGNSPLHF	TGTGCCAGCAGTTTATTAGGAAGGCAGGGGAATTCACCCCTCCACTTT	TRBV27	TRBJ1-6	-	-
CASSYRDRFNNEQFF	TGTGCCAGCAGTTACCGGGACAGGTTTAACAATGAGCAGTTCTTC	TRBV27	TRBJ2-1	few	TRBD1
CASVPPGTEYEQYF	TGTGCTAGTGTCCCGCCCGGGACAGAATACGAGCAGTACTTC	TRBV12-5	TRBJ2-7	-	TRBD1
CASSIAPSRLSNQPQHF	TGTGCCAGTAGTATAGCCCCCAGCAGGCTCAGCAATCAGCCCCAGCATTTT	TRBV19	TRBJ1-5	-	-
CASSLWGATTSTDTQYF	TGTGCCAGCAGCTTGTGGGGGGCTACAACTAGCACAGATACGCAGTATTTT	TRBV7-6	TRBJ2-3	-	-
CASRLPSRRSPLHF	TGTGCCAGTAGGCTGCCTTCCCGGCGGTCACCCCTCCACTTT	TRBV19	TRBJ1-6	few	-
CASSSPSGFYRGQETQYF	TGTGCCAGCAGCTCCCCTAGCGGGTTTTACCGGGGACAAGAGACCCAGTACTTC	TRBV7-2	TRBJ2-5	many	TRBD2
CASSFDRPLNTEAFF	TGTGCCAGTAGTTTCGACAGGCCTTTAAACACTGAAGCTTTCTTT	TRBV19	TRBJ1-1	-	-
CASSLLAGSYNSPLHF	TGTGCCAGCAGTTTACTTGCGGGCTCCTATAATTCACCCCTCCACTTT	TRBV27	TRBJ1-6	-	-
CASSYSLTVNTEAFF	TGTGCCAGCAGTTACTCGTTGACAGTGAACACTGAAGCTTTCTTT	TRBV6-5	TRBJ1-1	-	-
CASSGAKRETQYF	TGTGCTAGTTCCGGGGCCAAACGGGAGACCCAGTACTTC	TRBV12-5	TRBJ2-5	-	-
CASNLGLDGNQPQHF	TGCGCCAGCAACTTGGGATTGGACGGGAATCAGCCCCAGCATTTT	TRBV4-1	TRBJ1-5	-	-
CASSLGPDRGLQPQHF	TGCGCCAGCAGCTTGGGTCCGGACAGGGGTCTTCAGCCCCAGCATTTT	TRBV5-1	TRBJ1-5	-	TRBD1
CATGWGQSNTGELFF	TGTGCCACAGGATGGGGACAGTCGAACACCGGGGAGCTGTTTTTT	TRBV10-3	TRBJ2-2	-	TRBD1
CASSSGQGNSSLHF	TGCGCCAGCAGCTCGGGACAGGGGAATTCATCCCTCCACTTT	TRBV5-1	TRBJ1-6	-	TRBD1
CASDYGGTYNEQFF	TGTGCCAGCGATTACGGGGGGACCTACAATGAGCAGTTCTTC	TRBV7-9	TRBJ2-1	-	TRBD2
CAISEWSSGGRYEQYF	TGTGCCATCAGTGAGTGGTCTAGCGGGGGCCGGTACGAGCAGTACTTC	TRBV10-3	TRBJ2-7	-	TRBD2
CASSDRDREDGNTIYF	TGCGCCAGCAGTGACCGCGACAGGGAAGATGGAAACACCATATATTTT	TRBV10-2	TRBJ1-3	-	TRBD1
CASSLGLAGPYNEQFF	TGTGCCAGCAGCTTAGGACTAGCGGGGCCCTACAATGAGCAGTTCTTC	TRBV11-2	TRBJ2-1	once	TRBD2
CSATAGGTGNTIYF	TGCAGTGCTACGGCAGGGGGCACTGGAAACACCATATATTTT	TRBV20-1	TRBJ1-3	-	TRBD1
CASSPHGTVNQPQHF	TGTGCCAGCAGCCCCCATGGGACAGTCAATCAGCCCCAGCATTTT	TRBV9	TRBJ1-5	-	TRBD1
CASAGDGTDTQYF	TGCGCAAGCGCGGGGGATGGGACAGATACGCAGTATTTT	TRBV5-1	TRBJ2-3	-	TRBD2